These 32 T cell receptor beta chains share one sample of origin, sequenced in a study of T cell repertoires in cytomegalovirus infection. TCRdb fed the reads into MiXCR, producing one record per CDR3 protein. The repertoire holds around 900,000 distinct CDR3 sequences, with about a third as singletons. What these receptors recognize is not known. The starting material was cultured CD8+ T cells from PBMCs, obtained from culture after CMV antigen stimulation. The receptors were gathered from a human donor in good health (CMV status not recorded). Some clones in this sample may be carry-over from other donors' samples.

The rearrangement links TRBV11-2 to TRBJ2-1; 7 bases are a match to TRBD1. Losses at the gene ends were 0 bases for V and 3 bases for J; bases not matched to a gene: 5. The V gene's germline CDR1 is SGHAT and CDR2 FQNNGV. This CDR3 region has 16 residues. The CDR3 loop is CASSLEIAGGYNEQFF. The DNA of the CDR3 is TGTGCCAGCAGCTTAGAAATCGCAGGGGGCTACAATGAGCAGTTCTTC. The whole variable domain, filled in from reference TRBV11-2 and TRBJ2-1, reads EAGVAQSPRYKIIEKRQSVAFWCNPISGHATLYWYQQILGQGPKLLIQFQNNGVVDDSQLPKDRFSAERLKGVDSTLKIQPAKLEDSAVYLCASSLEIAGGYNEQFFGPGTRLTVL.

A few counts support this clonotype. The rearrangement links TRBV6-1 to TRBJ1-5; a weak D match, TRBD1 (5 bases). The CDR3 is 15 residues long. Trimming took 2 bases from V and 4 from J, leaving 12 bases between them. Germline CDR1 and CDR2: MNHNS and SASEGT. CDR3 coding DNA: TGTGCCAGCAGTGAAAATAGGGACCCAAATCAGCCCCAGCATTTT. Protein sequence: CASSENRDPNQPQHF.

This sequence joins TRBV4-2 and TRBJ1-6, with a tentative D call TRBD1 (6 bases). The CDR3 has 15 residues. Trimming pared 0 bases from V and 9 bases from J, leaving 12 bases between. Per germline, CDR1 LGHNA and CDR2 YNFKEQ. CDR3 coding DNA: TGTGCCAGCAGCCAAGACAGGGGCACCGGTTCACCCCTCCACTTT. Translation gives CASSQDRGTGSPLHF.

This clonotype occurred a few times. This chain uses TRBV9 with TRBJ1-1; D is possibly TRBD1 (5 bases). This CDR3 comprises 17 residues. The germline V gene has CDR1 SGDLS and CDR2 YYNGEE. Trimming left V 0 bases short and J 1 base short, with 16 bases between. The CDR3: CASSVGYDEQENTEAFF. The CDR3 DNA sequence: TGTGCCAGCAGCGTAGGCTATGATGAACAGGAGAACACTGAAGCTTTCTTT.

In this sample, this clonotype turned up many times. The chain combines TRBV7-2 with TRBJ2-2; D possibly corresponds to TRBD1 (6 bases). V lost 4 bases and J 15 bases, leaving 15 bases between the germline ends. The CDR3 spans 12 residues. CDR1 is SGHTA, CDR2 FQGNSA, per germline. In nucleotides, the CDR3 is TGTGCCAGCAGCTGGACAGCACGGTGGTTGTTTTTT. This translates into CASSWTARWLFF.

The V and J genes are TRBV4-2 and TRBJ2-7; D unclear. Germline CDR1 LGHNA, CDR2 YNFKEQ. This CDR3 is 11 amino acids long. Trimming cost V 0 bases and J 7 bases, with 4 bases left between them. The CDR3 nucleotides read TGTGCCAGCAGCCAAGAGGGGGAGCAGTACTTC. It yields the protein CASSQEGEQYF.

In its sample, this clonotype was seen many times. This chain joins TRBV6-2 or TRBV6-3 and TRBJ1-5; TRBD1 matches 7 bases. The J segment lost 7 bases and the V segment lost 6 bases, leaving 18 bases of the junction unmatched. CDR1 is MNHEY, CDR2 SVGEGT, per germline. This CDR3 has 17 amino acids. CDR3 sequence reads: CASSPTATGAPRQPQHF. The CDR3 DNA follows: TGTGCCAGCAGCCCGACCGCAACAGGGGCGCCACGGCAGCCCCAGCATTTT.

The chain is built from TRBV10-3 and TRBJ2-5; no firm D call. This CDR3 is 16 amino acids long. The V end was cut by 0 bases, the J end by 1 base, with 12 bases between. Per the germline V gene, CDR1 is ENHRY and CDR2 is SYGVKD. As DNA, the CDR3 is TGTGCCATCAGTGAGTCCTCGTCGGACGTCCAAGAGACCCAGTACTTC. Translating it yields CAISESSSDVQETQYF.

In nucleotides, the CDR3 is TGTGCCAGCAGGCTGGACCGAAGGCCCCAAGACACGCAGTATTTT. Amino acid sequence: CASRLDRRPQDTQYF. This sequence joins TRBV2 and TRBJ2-3; no clear D gene. The CDR3 contains 15 residues. Germline V gene data show CDR1 as SNHLY and CDR2 as FYNNEI. V was shortened by 6 bases and J by 9 bases, with 22 bases between the two germline ends.

V is TRBV12-5 and J is TRBJ1-1; D may be TRBD1 (5 bases). Trimming removed 3 bases from V and 6 bases from J, with 14 bases in between. Germline V gene sequence: CDR1 LGHNT, CDR2 FRNRAP. The CDR3 is made up of 14 amino acids. The CDR3 nucleotides are TGTGCTAGTGGTTTTAAGGGGCCCCAGGCTGAAGCTTTCTTT. This translates into CASGFKGPQAEAFF.

This clonotype was observed many times. The rearrangement uses TRBV7-2 and TRBJ2-7, with D possibly being TRBD2 (6 bases). Germline V lookup: CDR1 SGHTA, CDR2 FQGNSA. This CDR3 region has 14 residues. The V and J ends lost 5 bases and 2 bases respectively, with 13 bases between them. The CDR3 is CASSLGDFTYEQYF. CDR3 in DNA: TGTGCCAGCAGCCTGGGGGACTTCACCTACGAGCAGTACTTC.

Details on this clonotype: Because it lacks the conserved phenylalanine or tryptophan at the end, this CDR3 is likely a read error. This chain joins TRBV7-2 and TRBJ2-3; D assignment may be TRBD1 or TRBD2 (6 bases each). This CDR3 region has 15 residues. CDR1 SGHTA and CDR2 FQGNSA come from the germline V gene. The V and J ends lost 2 bases and 5 bases respectively, with 14 bases between them. CDR3 amino acids: CASSLIRGPGDTQYS. CDR3 coding DNA: TGTGCCAGCAGCTTAATACGGGGGCCCGGAGATACGCAGTATTCT.

The rearrangement links TRBV7-2 to TRBJ2-7; 7 nucleotides agree with TRBD1. CDR1 is SGHTA and CDR2 is FQGNSA in the germline V gene. After removal of 4 bases from V and 0 bases from J, the junction contained 9 bases not matched to a gene. The CDR3 contains 16 residues. The CDR3 spells CASSCFRTGHSYEQYV. CDR3 coding DNA: TGTGCCAGCAGCTGTTTTAGGACAGGCCACTCCTACGAGCAGTACGTC.

This clonotype occurred a few times. V is TRBV9 and J is TRBJ1-2; no firm D call. The CDR3 runs to 14 residues. V dropped 0 bases and J dropped 0 bases, with 6 bases sitting between them. Germline CDR1 reads SGDLS; CDR2 reads YYNGEE. The CDR3 DNA sequence: TGTGCCAGCAGCGTAGCAGATTCTAACTATGGCTACACCTTC. This translates into CASSVADSNYGYTF.

The rearrangement joins TRBV7-6 to TRBJ2-7; D is possibly TRBD1 or TRBD2 (6 bases each). Germline CDR1 is SGHVS and CDR2 is FNYEAQ. This CDR3 has 11 amino acids. The DNA of the CDR3 is TGTGTCGGGGGCCAGTACTACGAGCAGTACTTC. Its translation is CVGGQYYEQYF.

The chain couples TRBV27 to TRBJ2-3; D possibly corresponds to TRBD1 (6 bases). V was pared by 4 bases and J by 4 bases, with 9 bases between. Germline CDR1 reads MNHEY; CDR2 reads SMNVEV (reference sequence). The length of the CDR3 is 13 residues. The CDR3 region has the DNA TGTGCCAGCAGTTCAGGGGCCCCAGATACGCAGTATTTT. The encoded protein is CASSSGAPDTQYF.

There are a few counts of this clonotype. The V call is TRBV19, the J call TRBJ2-1, with 7 bases that match TRBD1. The germline CDR1 and CDR2 sequences are LNHDA and SQIVND (reference sequence). This CDR3 has 17 residues. Unmatched junction bases numbered 18, after V lost 5 bases and J lost 8 bases. CDR3 in amino acids: CASSLGTVWQQDYEQFF. CDR3 DNA: TGTGCCAGTAGTCTGGGGACAGTGTGGCAACAGGACTATGAGCAGTTCTTC.

This chain connects TRBV29-1 to TRBJ2-2; 7 bases line up with TRBD1. The CDR3 totals 14 residues. Looked up from germline, CDR1 is SQVTM and CDR2 is ANQGSEA. V trimming: 6 bases; J trimming: 1 base; junction bases outside the gene matches: 5. CDR3 sequence: CSVSGTENTGELFF. Written as DNA, the CDR3 is TGCAGCGTCTCCGGGACAGAGAACACCGGGGAGCTGTTTTTT.

This clonotype has at least ten counts. This sequence joins TRBV7-9 and TRBJ2-5; the D gene is possibly TRBD1 (6 bases). CDR3 length equals 14 residues. Per germline, CDR1 SEHNR and CDR2 FQNEAQ (reference sequence). Trimming removed 4 bases at V and 2 bases at J, with 11 bases between. The CDR3 is CASSSPDRQETQYF. In DNA, the CDR3 is TGTGCCAGCAGCTCTCCTGACAGGCAAGAGACCCAGTACTTC.

This clonotype appeared a few times. The V and J genes are TRBV7-8 and TRBJ2-2; D gene unclear. The length of the CDR3 is 15 residues. Germline V gene sequence: CDR1 SGHVS, CDR2 FQNEAQ. Deletions cut 5 bases from V and 4 bases from J, with 14 bases between. CDR3 DNA: TGTGCCAGCAGCCGCCGTAAGGACGCCACCGGGGAGCTGTTTTTT. Translating gives CASSRRKDATGELFF.

This clonotype has a single count. This chain uses TRBV6-5 with TRBJ2-5, with 8 nucleotides matching TRBD1. The V gene end was trimmed by 7 bases and the J gene end by 1 base; junction bases not matched to a gene: 11. Germline-derived CDR1 and CDR2 are MNHEY and SVGAGI. The CDR3 is 16 residues long. The CDR3 coding sequence is TGTGCCAGCAACGCGCTGCTCGACAGGGGCCAAGAGACCCAGTACTTC. Translated: CASNALLDRGQETQYF.

As concerns this clonotype: At one end the junction does not follow the germline gene, possibly because of a read error. The gene calls are TRBV2 and TRBJ1-1; D ambiguous. The CDR3 runs to 11 residues. The germline CDR1 and CDR2 sequences are SNHLY and FYNNEI. CDR3 nucleotides: TGTGCCAGCAGTGCGAACGCTGAAGCTTTCTTT. It codes for CASSANAEAFF.

The rearrangement links TRBV12-3 or TRBV12-4 to TRBJ2-7, with TRBD2 matching over 7 bases. The CDR3 runs to 13 residues. V dropped 5 bases and J dropped 4; count of bases not matched to a gene: 5. CDR3 residues: CASSREGVYEQYF. CDR3 DNA: TGTGCCAGCAGTAGGGAGGGTGTATACGAGCAGTACTTC.

The chain links TRBV6-2 or TRBV6-3 to TRBJ2-7, with 8 positions matching TRBD1. The V and J ends lost 7 bases and 3 bases, in that order; junction bases with no gene match: 5. The CDR3 has 13 residues. Germline CDR1 MNHEY, CDR2 SVGEGT. In DNA, the CDR3 is TGTGCCAGCACCTCGGGACAGGTCTACGAGCAGTACGTC. Its translation is CASTSGQVYEQYV.

This clonotype has only one observation. The chain joins TRBV4-1 to TRBJ1-5; D is uncertain. Germline lookup yields CDR1 MGHRA and CDR2 YSYEKL. Between the trimmed V and J ends, which lost 1 base and 3 bases, there was a span of 7 bases. The CDR3 sequence is 14 residues long. The DNA for the CDR3 is TGCGCCAGCAGCCAAGCCGACGACAATCAGCCCCAGCATTTT. This encodes CASSQADDNQPQHF.

The chain uses TRBV4-1 and TRBJ1-3, with D possibly TRBD1 on 5 matching bases. Trimming removed 1 base at V and 2 bases at J, with 6 bases between. CDR3 size: 14 residues. The germline gives CDR1 MGHRA, CDR2 YSYEKL. DNA for the CDR3: TGCGCCAGCAGCCAAGGGGGCACTGGAAACACCATATATTTT. Its translation: CASSQGGTGNTIYF.

This clonotype was observed a few times. This chain joins TRBV7-9 and TRBJ1-2; perhaps TRBD1 as D (6 bases). From germline, CDR1 is SEHNR and CDR2 FQNEAQ (reference sequence). The CDR3 contains 18 residues. V was pared by 4 bases and J by 4 bases, with 25 bases between. CDR3 DNA sequence: TGTGCCAGCAGCTCACCGGGGGGGGGCCCTGCTGCCGTCTATGGCTACACCTTC. Amino acid sequence: CASSSPGGGPAAVYGYTF.

The chain couples TRBV25-1 to TRBJ1-1; D remains ambiguous. V shed 2 bases and J shed 0 bases, with 7 bases lying between them. Germline CDR1 is MGHDK and CDR2 is SYGVNS. The CDR3 is 14 residues long. CDR3 residues: CASSELDLNTEAFF. CDR3 in DNA: TGTGCCAGCAGTGAACTGGACCTGAACACTGAAGCTTTCTTT.

This sequence joins TRBV7-9 and TRBJ2-3; no clear D. Per the germline V gene, CDR1 is SEHNR and CDR2 is FQNEAQ (reference sequence). Between the trimmed V and J ends, which lost 11 bases and 1 base, there was a span of 10 bases. The CDR3 totals 12 residues. The CDR3 sequence is CALGTGTDTQYF. In DNA form, the CDR3 reads TGTGCCCTCGGTACAGGCACAGATACGCAGTATTTT.

As regards this clonotype: At one end the junction does not follow the germline gene, possibly because of a read error. This rearrangement joins TRBV19 to TRBJ1-1; TRBD1 is a possible D gene (6 bases). Germline values: CDR1 LNHDA, CDR2 SQIVND (reference sequence). The CDR3 totals 12 residues. The DNA of the CDR3 is TGTGCCAGTTGCACCGGGACACGGAGAAAGATCTTT. This gives the protein CASCTGTRRKIF.

This clonotype was observed a few times. The chain employs TRBV2 and TRBJ1-1; D is perhaps TRBD1 (6 bases). The CDR3 length is 15 residues. V lost 1 base to trimming and J lost 6 bases, with 15 bases between them. The germline V gene encodes CDR1 SNHLY and CDR2 FYNNEI. CDR3 sequence: CASSEVGHPRAEAFF. The CDR3 DNA is TGTGCCAGCAGTGAAGTGGGACATCCGAGGGCTGAAGCTTTCTTT.

This clonotype appeared a few times. This rearrangement joins TRBV6-5 to TRBJ2-2; D is unresolved. V was trimmed by 6 bases and J by 4 bases, leaving 6 bases between them. The germline V gene encodes CDR1 MNHEY and CDR2 SVGAGI. This CDR3 is 12 amino acids long. In DNA, the CDR3 is TGTGCCAGCAGCGACGGCACCGGGGAGCTGTTTTTT. It encodes CASSDGTGELFF.